A selection of T cell receptor beta chains follows, all from one sample in a study of shared clonotypes between healthy human individuals. Assay used: immunoSEQ multiplex PCR; TCRdb lists only in-frame clones, some missing. The data show about 2 million clones, approximately 94% seen once. Specimen: naive CD8+ T cells sorted from blood. The receptors derive from a man between 18 and 35 years old in good health. The CDR3 runs from the conserved cysteine through the conserved F or W.

v_gene,j_gene,CDR3aa
TRBV6-1,TRBJ1-2,CASSARDRADGYTF
TRBV6-5,TRBJ2-7,CASSYREGPSEQYF
TRBV10-3,TRBJ2-7,CAISPALGTSGAYEQYF
TRBV27,TRBJ2-2,CASSLVGSTGELFF
TRBV30,TRBJ2-1,CAWSLTSGRAEQFF
TRBV27,TRBJ2-3,CASSLEDGMTDTQYF
TRBV4-3,TRBJ2-3,CASSQGQGPDTQYF
TRBV30,TRBJ2-7,CAWSVLGGPYEQYF
TRBV5-1,TRBJ1-1,CASSFTEITEAFF
TRBV13,TRBJ2-1,CASSYGRSYNEQFF
TRBV9,TRBJ2-7,CASSENKETSSYEQYF
TRBV11-2,TRBJ2-1,CASSLDQSLVYNEQFF
TRBV27,TRBJ2-7,CASSFGTATYEQYF
TRBV30,TRBJ2-7,CAWSVGTDYEQYF
TRBV5-4,TRBJ1-1,CASSILGQSNTEAFF
TRBV5-4,TRBJ2-7,CASSFTSNEQYF
TRBV7-6,TRBJ2-7,CASGYRGGEQYF
TRBV10-2,TRBJ2-7,CASTEGTYDYEQYF
TRBV28,TRBJ1-2,CASNPLNRGHGYTF
TRBV5-6,TRBJ1-4,CASSFDRDEKLFF
TRBV14,TRBJ2-7,CASSPGTGLNHEQYF
TRBV13,TRBJ2-2,CASSLVGTVDPGELFF
TRBV9,TRBJ1-2,CASSGQGQDGYTF
TRBV11-2,TRBJ2-1,CASSPYFVPVQFF
TRBV13,TRBJ2-1,CASSLLPPGREENEQFF
TRBV7-8,TRBJ2-1,CASSPGDRGQLINEQFF
TRBV11-2,TRBJ2-5,CASSWGGLAGASETQYF
TRBV10-3,TRBJ2-1,CAISEPGTSPNNEQFF
TRBV9,TRBJ2-7,CASSAGGTSYEQYF
TRBV28,TRBJ2-7,CASSFAGGSYEQYF
TRBV6-6,TRBJ2-2,CASSYGTSGITGELFF
TRBV7-2,TRBJ2-7,CASTFPPTGEQYF
TRBV6-1,TRBJ2-7,CASSELGLAQLMAYEQYF
TRBV10-1,TRBJ1-1,CASSEPTGEAFF
TRBV7-9,TRBJ2-1,CASSLVAGGPGEQFF
TRBV10-2,TRBJ1-2,CASSEFPANYGYTF
TRBV6-5,TRBJ1-4,CASSYGGGSNEKLFF
TRBV6-4,TRBJ2-2,CASSPTNTGELFF
TRBV7-9,TRBJ2-7,CASSFATDPSYEQYF
TRBV20-1,TRBJ1-1,CSAPGLRAFF
TRBV4-3,TRBJ1-5,CASSLDRGYSQPQHF
TRBV4-3,TRBJ2-7,CASSQITGQSYEQYF
TRBV27,TRBJ1-6,CASKPSSYNSPLHF
TRBV9,TRBJ1-4,CASSVDWGLGEKLFF
TRBV25-1,TRBJ1-2,CASSDPDRDYGYTF
TRBV9,TRBJ2-7,CASSEGGGQLQEQYF
TRBV27,TRBJ2-3,CASSPGQGSTDTQYF
TRBV7-9,TRBJ2-5,CASSLGGPEETQYF
TRBV13,TRBJ2-2,CASSLSLSNTGELFF
TRBV6-5,TRBJ2-7,CASSYYSSGGSYEQYF
TRBV28,TRBJ2-1,CASSLSMGGGAYNEQFF
TRBV5-4,TRBJ2-7,CASSHRAGVQYEQYF
TRBV2,TRBJ2-5,CASRYLQGNSETQYF